A selection of T cell receptor beta chains follows, all from one sample in a study of beta chain features in type 1 diabetes. Here immunoSEQ multiplex PCR was the method, and the copy in TCRdb shows in-frame clones only, minus some. The sample consists of 200,000 to 250,000 clones, approximately 70% of them appearing once. The sample taken for sequencing was naive CD4+ T cells from blood. The receptors stem from a man under 40 in good health. Both conserved end residues are part of each CDR3. Each record gives: CDR3 DNA, CDR3 protein, D gene, clone size, J gene, V gene. The D gene is left open where the match is weak. Clone size is given for some rows only: seen once, a few or many times, or a class if the clone is expanded.

DNA: TGTGCCAGCAGTGTATCGGACATTCAGTACTTC
CDR3: CASSVSDIQYF
D: -
size: once
J: TRBJ2-4
V: TRBV25-1

DNA: TGTGCCTGGAGTCTCCCTGCGGATACGCAGTATTTT
CDR3: CAWSLPADTQYF
D: -
size: once
J: TRBJ2-3
V: TRBV30

DNA: TGTGCCTGGAGTTCACGGAGGGCAGATACGCAGTATTTT
CDR3: CAWSSRRADTQYF
D: -
size: -
J: TRBJ2-3
V: TRBV30

DNA: TGTGCCAGCAGCTCACTCGGGACAGGGCCTGGCACAGATACGCAGTATTTT
CDR3: CASSSLGTGPGTDTQYF
D: TRBD1
size: -
J: TRBJ2-3
V: TRBV5-6

DNA: TGTGCCATCGCCTCCACGGACAGCAACGAGCAGTACTTC
CDR3: CAIASTDSNEQYF
D: -
size: once
J: TRBJ2-7
V: TRBV10-3

DNA: TGCGCCAGCAGCCAAGTGGACTACCCTCGAGAGACCCAGTACTTC
CDR3: CASSQVDYPRETQYF
D: -
size: -
J: TRBJ2-5
V: TRBV4-1

DNA: TGTGCCAGCAGCTTCGTCAGGGGAGGCTACGAGCAGTACTTC
CDR3: CASSFVRGGYEQYF
D: -
size: few
J: TRBJ2-7
V: TRBV11-2

DNA: TGTGCCAGCAGTGAACATCCGGGCACCGGGGAGCTGTTTTTT
CDR3: CASSEHPGTGELFF
D: -
size: -
J: TRBJ2-2
V: TRBV2

DNA: TGCAGTGGCCTGGGGGCTTCGGAGCAGTTCTTC
CDR3: CSGLGASEQFF
D: -
size: few
J: TRBJ2-1
V: TRBV20-1

DNA: TGCAGCGTTGAAGTCGGGACGGGGGACTCCTACAATGAGCAGTTCTTC
CDR3: CSVEVGTGDSYNEQFF
D: -
size: once
J: TRBJ2-1
V: TRBV29-1

DNA: TGTGCCAGCAGTGAAGGTGCGGGCCCTCAGAGGGAGACCCAGTACTTC
CDR3: CASSEGAGPQRETQYF
D: -
size: -
J: TRBJ2-5
V: TRBV25-1

DNA: TGTGCCTGGAGTGCGGGACTTCCCAATGAGCAGTTCTTC
CDR3: CAWSAGLPNEQFF
D: -
size: -
J: TRBJ2-1
V: TRBV30

DNA: TGTGCCAGCAGCCCGAGACTAAGGGGAGCATCCTACAATGAGCAGTTCTTC
CDR3: CASSPRLRGASYNEQFF
D: -
size: few
J: TRBJ2-1
V: TRBV14

DNA: TGTGCCTGGTCGAGTGTTGTCGGTGAGCAGTTCTTC
CDR3: CAWSSVVGEQFF
D: -
size: -
J: TRBJ2-1
V: TRBV30

DNA: TGCAGCGTAGGGTCCCTGGGGACTGAAGCTTTCTTT
CDR3: CSVGSLGTEAFF
D: -
size: few
J: TRBJ1-1
V: TRBV29-1

DNA: TGCAGCTCCACCTCACCAGATACGCAGTATTTT
CDR3: CSSTSPDTQYF
D: -
size: few
J: TRBJ2-3
V: TRBV29-1

DNA: TGTGCCAGCAGCCGGAGGTTTCAGGATGCTTTCTTT
CDR3: CASSRRFQDAFF
D: -
size: -
J: TRBJ1-1
V: TRBV14

DNA: TGCAGTGCCCTGTACACAGATACGCAGTATTTT
CDR3: CSALYTDTQYF
D: -
size: -
J: TRBJ2-3
V: TRBV20-1

DNA: TGTGCCAGCAGCGTAGAAACTACTAGCACAGATACGCAGTATTTT
CDR3: CASSVETTSTDTQYF
D: -
size: few
J: TRBJ2-3
V: TRBV9

DNA: TGTGCCAGCAGTACCCGGGACTTATCCTACAATGAGCAGTTCTTC
CDR3: CASSTRDLSYNEQFF
D: -
size: -
J: TRBJ2-1
V: TRBV6-1

DNA: TGCAGCGTTGGACTAGCGGGTACTGAGGAGACCCAGTACTTC
CDR3: CSVGLAGTEETQYF
D: TRBD2
size: -
J: TRBJ2-5
V: TRBV29-1

DNA: TGCAGCGGCGACGGACTAGCGGCTTACAATGAGCAGTTCTTC
CDR3: CSGDGLAAYNEQFF
D: TRBD2
size: -
J: TRBJ2-1
V: TRBV29-1

DNA: TGTGCCAGCAGCTTAACGAGAATGGGCGATGGCTACACCTTC
CDR3: CASSLTRMGDGYTF
D: -
size: -
J: TRBJ1-2
V: TRBV7-2

DNA: TGTGCCAGCAGCCCCCCTAGCGGGAGGACTTACTACGAGCAGTACTTC
CDR3: CASSPPSGRTYYEQYF
D: TRBD2
size: once
J: TRBJ2-7
V: TRBV7-2

DNA: TGTGCCAGCAGCAGGACTCTCTACGAGCAGTACTTC
CDR3: CASSRTLYEQYF
D: -
size: -
J: TRBJ2-7
V: TRBV7-9

DNA: TGTGCCAGCAGCTTGGGTAGCTCCTACGAGCAGTACTTC
CDR3: CASSLGSSYEQYF
D: -
size: -
J: TRBJ2-7
V: TRBV11-2

DNA: TGTGCCACCAGCTCAAGGGAGACCCAGTACTTC
CDR3: CATSSRETQYF
D: -
size: -
J: TRBJ2-5
V: TRBV15

DNA: TGTGCCAGCAGCCGGCAGGGGCCCACAACTAATGAAAAACTGTTTTTT
CDR3: CASSRQGPTTNEKLFF
D: -
size: -
J: TRBJ1-4
V: TRBV2

DNA: TGTGCCTGGAGCACCCGGGACAGGGGCAATCAGCCCCAGCATTTT
CDR3: CAWSTRDRGNQPQHF
D: TRBD1
size: -
J: TRBJ1-5
V: TRBV30

DNA: TGTGCCTGGAGTGACAGCTTGAACACTGAAGCTTTCTTT
CDR3: CAWSDSLNTEAFF
D: -
size: -
J: TRBJ1-1
V: TRBV30

DNA: TGCAGCGTTGAAGATTTGGACAGGGGGAACTACGAGCAGTACTTC
CDR3: CSVEDLDRGNYEQYF
D: TRBD1
size: few
J: TRBJ2-7
V: TRBV29-1

DNA: TGTGCCTGGAGTGTACGAAGGACTAGCGGGGCACAAGAGACCCAGTACTTC
CDR3: CAWSVRRTSGAQETQYF
D: TRBD2
size: -
J: TRBJ2-5
V: TRBV30

DNA: TGTGCCTGGAGTGGGGCCGCGGATCAGCCCCAGCATTTT
CDR3: CAWSGAADQPQHF
D: -
size: few
J: TRBJ1-5
V: TRBV30

DNA: TGTGCCAGCAGCTCCTTAGTGGGGGACACACACTCCTACGAGCAGTACTTC
CDR3: CASSSLVGDTHSYEQYF
D: -
size: -
J: TRBJ2-7
V: TRBV7-2

DNA: TGCGCCAGCAGCCAAGAACCGGGCAATGAGCAGTTCTTC
CDR3: CASSQEPGNEQFF
D: -
size: -
J: TRBJ2-1
V: TRBV4-3

DNA: TGTGCTAGTGCCTTGGAAGAGACCCAGTACTTC
CDR3: CASALEETQYF
D: -
size: -
J: TRBJ2-5
V: TRBV12-5

DNA: TGCAGCGTCCTCGGACTCTACGAGCAGTACTTC
CDR3: CSVLGLYEQYF
D: -
size: few
J: TRBJ2-7
V: TRBV29-1

DNA: TGCGCCAGCAGCCAAATATCGAACACCGGGGAGCTGTTTTTT
CDR3: CASSQISNTGELFF
D: -
size: -
J: TRBJ2-2
V: TRBV4-3

DNA: TGCAGCGCTGAGGGGATTGGAGCTTTCTTT
CDR3: CSAEGIGAFF
D: -
size: -
J: TRBJ1-1
V: TRBV29-1

DNA: TGTGCCAGCAGTGAGGGTGGCGCCGGGGAGCTGTTTTTT
CDR3: CASSEGGAGELFF
D: -
size: -
J: TRBJ2-2
V: TRBV25-1

DNA: TGTGCCTGGAGTGGGACGGCCCCTCTTACAGATACGCAGTATTTT
CDR3: CAWSGTAPLTDTQYF
D: -
size: few
J: TRBJ2-3
V: TRBV30

DNA: TGTGCCAGCAGCGTAGCCGAGGGCTCGCAAGAGACCCAGTACTTC
CDR3: CASSVAEGSQETQYF
D: -
size: -
J: TRBJ2-5
V: TRBV9

DNA: TGTGCCAGCAGTGAAAATTTGGGCAGCTCCTACAATGAGCAGTTCTTC
CDR3: CASSENLGSSYNEQFF
D: -
size: -
J: TRBJ2-1
V: TRBV6-1

DNA: TGTGCCTGGAGTGAACGCTACGAGCAGTACTTC
CDR3: CAWSERYEQYF
D: -
size: few
J: TRBJ2-7
V: TRBV30

DNA: TGCAGCTTACGGATTTCCTACAATGAGCAGTTCTTC
CDR3: CSLRISYNEQFF
D: -
size: -
J: TRBJ2-1
V: TRBV29-1

DNA: TGTGCCTGGAGTGTACCAGGGCTACGCGGCTACACCTTC
CDR3: CAWSVPGLRGYTF
D: -
size: -
J: TRBJ1-2
V: TRBV30

DNA: TGTGCCAGCTCGCCACTGGGGGAGACCCAGTACTTC
CDR3: CASSPLGETQYF
D: -
size: -
J: TRBJ2-5
V: TRBV18

DNA: TGTGCCAGCAGCGTAGACAGGGGGCCTAACTATGGCTACACCTTC
CDR3: CASSVDRGPNYGYTF
D: TRBD1
size: -
J: TRBJ1-2
V: TRBV9

DNA: TGTGCCAGCAGCTTGGAGGGGGCGCCCGCCCAGCCCCAGCATTTT
CDR3: CASSLEGAPAQPQHF
D: TRBD1
size: few
J: TRBJ1-5
V: TRBV5-8

DNA: TGTGCCAGCAGTGAAGGACAGGGGGCCTTTCGCAATGAGCAGTTCTTC
CDR3: CASSEGQGAFRNEQFF
D: TRBD1
size: once
J: TRBJ2-1
V: TRBV25-1

DNA: TGTGCCTGGAGTGTAGATAGTGTGGCCCAAGAGACCCAGTACTTC
CDR3: CAWSVDSVAQETQYF
D: -
size: -
J: TRBJ2-5
V: TRBV30

DNA: TGCGCCAGCAGTCAAAGTGACGACACCTACGAGCAGTACTTC
CDR3: CASSQSDDTYEQYF
D: -
size: few
J: TRBJ2-7
V: TRBV23-1

DNA: TGTGCCAGCAGTTCCCCCCCTCGCGGAGCCCGGAGATCGGATACGCAGTATTTT
CDR3: CASSSPPRGARRSDTQYF
D: -
size: -
J: TRBJ2-3
V: TRBV28

DNA: TGTGCCTGGAGTGGAAGTGGGGGAAATTCACCCCTCCACTTT
CDR3: CAWSGSGGNSPLHF
D: -
size: -
J: TRBJ1-6
V: TRBV30

DNA: TGCGCCAGCAGCCAACTACCGGGAGCGAACACCGGGGAGCTGTTTTTT
CDR3: CASSQLPGANTGELFF
D: -
size: -
J: TRBJ2-2
V: TRBV4-1